The 27 T cell receptor beta chains listed next were all sequenced from one sample in a study of cytomegalovirus exposure and HLA in healthy donors. Both 60 Vbeta primers and 13 Jbeta primers went into the PCR. Sequencing was performed with immunoSEQ multiplex PCR; in TCRdb, only in-frame clones are kept and a portion is missing. Altogether some 220,000 clones are present, around 78% being singletons, with the ten largest covering approximately 0.49%. Sequences were obtained from PBMCs. These receptors were collected from a boy younger than 18 in good health and CMV-seronegative.

There are a few counts of this clone. The chain carries TRBV5-4 and TRBJ2-1; 14 nucleotides align to TRBD2. After removal of 3 bases from V and 8 bases from J, the junction contained 16 bases not matched to a gene. Germline CDR1 and CDR2: SGHNT and YYREEE (reference sequence). The CDR3 extends over 19 amino acids. CDR3 sequence reads: CASSSGTSGGASGVDEQFF. The CDR3 bases are TGTGCCAGCAGCTCCGGGACTAGCGGGGGCGCCTCCGGGGTCGATGAGCAGTTCTTC.

This clone appeared a single time. The V call is TRBV5-8, the J call TRBJ1-6, with 9 positions matching TRBD1. This CDR3 region has 16 residues. Germline CDR1 is SGHTS and CDR2 is YDEGEE. The V and J ends lost 2 bases and 13 bases, in that order; junction bases with no gene match: 13. This CDR3 reads CASSFRIGTGWLPLHF. DNA for the CDR3: TGTGCCAGCAGCTTCAGAATTGGGACAGGGTGGTTGCCCCTCCACTTT.

The chain has TRBV6-5 and TRBJ1-1; TRBD1 matches 7 bases. The V gene's germline CDR1 is MNHEY and CDR2 SVGAGI. Trimming removed 6 bases from V and 5 bases from J; junction bases left unmatched: 9. CDR3 length: 14 amino acids. This chain's CDR3 is CASSPDRDGTEAFF. The CDR3 bases are TGTGCCAGCAGCCCCGACAGGGATGGTACTGAAGCTTTCTTT.

The rearrangement joins TRBV2 to TRBJ2-2, with TRBD2 matching over 8 bases. The CDR3 consists of 15 residues. The J segment lost 4 bases and the V segment lost 6 bases, leaving 7 bases of the junction unmatched. CDR1 and CDR2 (germline): SNHLY, FYNNEI. The CDR3 protein is CASRGGLAGTGELFF. As DNA, the CDR3 is TGTGCCAGCAGGGGGGGGCTAGCGGGCACCGGGGAGCTGTTTTTT.

The rearrangement joins TRBV5-1 to TRBJ1-3, with D maybe TRBD1 (5 bases). The CDR3 is 17 amino acids. The ends were cut back, 9 bases at V and 0 bases at J, with 22 bases in the middle. In germline, CDR1 is SGHRS, CDR2 YFSETQ. The CDR3 bases are TGCGCCACCGAGAGCCCCCGAGAAGGGGCCTCTGGAAACACCATATATTTT. This gives the protein CATESPREGASGNTIYF.

The CDR3 coding sequence is TGTGCCAGCAGCCTCACGGGAGGGCCACGAGGTGCCAAAAACATTCAGTACTTC. It encodes CASSLTGGPRGAKNIQYF. The V and J genes are TRBV7-9 and TRBJ2-4, with TRBD2 matching 8 bases. Germline assignment: CDR1 SEHNR and CDR2 FQNEAQ (reference sequence). J lost 1 base, V lost 5 bases, and 13 bases had no gene match. The CDR3 sequence is 18 residues long. Drawing the rest from reference TRBV7-9 and TRBJ2-4, the complete variable domain is DTGVSQNPRHKITKRGQNVTFRCDPISEHNRLYWYRQTLGQGPEFLTYFQNEAQLEKSRLLSDRFSAERPKGSFSTLEIQRTEQGDSAMYLCASSLTGGPRGAKNIQYFGAGTRLSVL.

This chain joins TRBV28 and TRBJ1-2; the match to TRBD1 covers 10 bases. V lost 6 bases, J lost 1 base, and 5 bases stayed unmatched. The CDR3 contains 15 residues. Germline CDR1 and CDR2: MDHEN and SYDVKM. CDR3 in amino acids: CASSRDRGINYGYTF. In DNA form, the CDR3 reads TGTGCCAGCAGCCGGGACAGGGGAATTAACTATGGCTACACCTTC.

The chain links TRBV5-6 to TRBJ1-3, with a tentative D call TRBD1 (5 bases). Trimming pared 1 base from V and 0 bases from J, leaving 17 bases between. CDR1 SGHDT and CDR2 YYEEEE come from the germline V gene. The CDR3 has 18 residues. The CDR3 loop is CASSLLPRGGASGNTIYF. Here the CDR3 DNA reads TGTGCCAGCAGCTTGCTGCCTCGGGGAGGGGCCTCTGGAAACACCATATATTTT.

V usage is TRBV5-6 and J usage is TRBJ1-6, with D perhaps matching TRBD1 (6 bases). The CDR3 sequence is 18 residues long. Trimming removed 0 bases from V and 0 bases from J, with 13 bases in between. The germline V gene encodes CDR1 SGHDT and CDR2 YYEEEE. CDR3 sequence: CASSLARQASSYNSPLHF. CDR3 nucleotide sequence: TGTGCCAGCAGCTTGGCCCGACAGGCCAGCTCCTATAATTCACCCCTCCACTTT.

This sequence joins TRBV2 and TRBJ1-5; weak D call: TRBD1 (6 bases). Per germline, CDR1 SNHLY and CDR2 FYNNEI. The CDR3 runs to 12 residues. V gave up 5 bases and J gave up 5 bases, with 7 bases separating them. In DNA, the CDR3 is TGTGCCAGCAGTAAGGGGGATCAGCCCCAGCATTTT. It specifies CASSKGDQPQHF. Full variable domain (outside the CDR3, taken from reference TRBV2 and TRBJ1-5): EPEVTQTPSHQVTQMGQEVILRCVPISNHLYFYWYRQILGQKVEFLVSFYNNEISEKSEIFDDQFSVERPDGSNFTLKIRSTKLEDSAMYFCASSKGDQPQHFGDGTRLSIL.

The chain recombines TRBV5-1 with TRBJ1-1, with a possible D match to TRBD1 (5 bases). Looked up from germline, CDR1 is SGHRS and CDR2 is YFSETQ. V lost 5 bases and J lost 1, with 9 bases in between. The CDR3 consists of 13 residues. The CDR3 sequence is CASRGGENTEAFF. In DNA form, the CDR3 reads TGCGCCAGCAGGGGAGGGGAGAACACTGAAGCTTTCTTT. Drawing the rest from reference TRBV5-1 and TRBJ1-1, the complete variable domain is KAGVTQTPRYLIKTRGQQVTLSCSPISGHRSVSWYQQTPGQGLQFLFEYFSETQRNKGNFPGRFSGRQFSNSRSEMNVSTLELGDSALYLCASRGGENTEAFFGQGTRLTVV.

This chain joins TRBV6-1 and TRBJ2-4, with D maybe TRBD1 (6 bases). The germline gives CDR1 MNHNS, CDR2 SASEGT. The CDR3 length is 16 residues. V was shortened by 4 bases and J by 6 bases, with 19 bases between the two germline ends. The CDR3 is CASSGLKGRGSNIQYF. The DNA of the CDR3 is TGTGCCAGCAGTGGGTTGAAGGGCAGGGGTTCAAACATTCAGTACTTC.

The V gene is TRBV10-3, the J gene TRBJ1-2, with a weak D call TRBD1 (5 bases). The length of the CDR3 is 14 residues. The germline CDR1 and CDR2 sequences are ENHRY and SYGVKD. Trimming took 4 bases from V and 2 from J, leaving 11 bases between them. Here the CDR3 DNA reads TGTGCCATCAGTGGGTTACAGGACAACTATGGCTACACCTTC. Translated, it gives CAISGLQDNYGYTF.

This clone has more than one count but fewer than ten. This chain links TRBV7-2 with TRBJ1-2, with D maybe TRBD1 (6 bases). The CDR3 runs 15 residues. Germline-derived CDR1 and CDR2 are SGHTA and FQGNSA. V dropped 4 bases and J dropped 5 bases, with 17 bases sitting between them. The DNA for the CDR3 is TGTGCCAGCAGCTCACCGCGTCACACAGGGTATGGCTACACCTTC. Translating gives CASSSPRHTGYGYTF.

This clone showed up just a few times. V is TRBV2 and J is TRBJ2-2; 7 nucleotides line up with TRBD2. Germline CDR1 is SNHLY and CDR2 is FYNNEI. The V gene end was trimmed by 4 bases and the J gene end by 5 bases; junction bases not matched to a gene: 1. This CDR3 contains 13 residues. The DNA of the CDR3 is TGTGCCAGCAGTGTCGGGAGGACCGGGGAGCTGTTTTTT. Amino acid sequence: CASSVGRTGELFF.

This clone has just one count. V gene TRBV6-6 combines with J gene TRBJ1-1; D is uncertain. V was clipped by 1 base and J by 7 bases, with 13 bases between them. The CDR3 extends over 14 amino acids. Per the germline V gene, CDR1 is MNHNY and CDR2 is SVGAGI (reference sequence). This CDR3 reads CASSYLAPEDEAFF. The CDR3 region has the DNA TGTGCCAGCAGTTACTTAGCCCCTGAGGATGAAGCTTTCTTT.

This chain connects TRBV2 to TRBJ2-1; D not resolved. The germline CDR1 and CDR2 sequences are SNHLY and FYNNEI. The ends were cut back, 6 bases at V and 5 bases at J, with 17 bases in the middle. The CDR3 runs 15 residues. In DNA, the CDR3 is TGTGCCAGCAGGGAGAGGAGTTTCCGGGACAATGAGCAGTTCTTC. Its protein is CASRERSFRDNEQFF.

This clone was seen once. The V gene is TRBV6-4, the J gene TRBJ1-2; 8 bases agree with TRBD1. This CDR3 comprises 13 residues. The trim removed 6 bases at V and 5 bases at J, leaving 5 bases unmatched. Germline values: CDR1 MRHNA, CDR2 SNTAGT. The CDR3 region is CASRKTGEYGYTF. CDR3 in DNA: TGTGCCAGCAGAAAGACAGGGGAATATGGCTACACCTTC.

The rearrangement joins TRBV10-3 to TRBJ2-7, with TRBD1 as a possible D gene (6 bases). V lost 4 bases to trimming and J lost 0 bases, with 10 bases between them. Germline V lookup: CDR1 ENHRY, CDR2 SYGVKD. The CDR3 consists of 14 residues. CDR3 DNA: TGTGCCATCAGTGGGGACACGAGCTCCTACGAGCAGTACTTC. It specifies CAISGDTSSYEQYF.

The chain combines TRBV6-5 with TRBJ2-7, with a possible D match to TRBD2 (5 bases). Trimming took off 0 bases at V and 0 bases at J, with 9 bases between the two ends. This CDR3 comprises 15 residues. Germline lookup yields CDR1 MNHEY and CDR2 SVGAGI. DNA for the CDR3: TGTGCCAGCAGTTACTCTCGGGGATCCTCCTACGAGCAGTACTTC. Translating gives CASSYSRGSSYEQYF.

The chain employs TRBV18 and TRBJ2-1; D is possibly TRBD1 (5 bases). Trimming took 5 bases from V and 7 from J, leaving 18 bases between them. This CDR3 comprises 15 residues. CDR1 is KGHSH, CDR2 LQKENI, per germline. The CDR3 DNA is TGTGCCAGCTCATTGTCACCAGGGTCCGAGAATGAGCAGTTCTTC. Its protein is CASSLSPGSENEQFF.

This clone was observed a few times. J is TRBJ2-2 and V is TRBV6-4; 11 bases agree with TRBD2. The CDR3 consists of 16 residues. The trim removed 2 bases at V and 5 bases at J, leaving 4 bases unmatched. Per germline, CDR1 MRHNA and CDR2 SNTAGT. CDR3 amino acids: CASSDEASGRTGELFF. The CDR3 DNA sequence: TGTGCCAGCAGTGACGAGGCTAGCGGGAGGACCGGGGAGCTGTTTTTT.

This clone was observed a handful of times. The rearrangement joins TRBV18 to TRBJ1-4, with D unresolved. The V end lost 0 bases, the J end lost 7 bases, and 6 bases lay between the germline ends. This CDR3 region has 13 residues. From germline, CDR1 is KGHSH and CDR2 LQKENI. CDR3 nucleotide sequence: TGTGCCAGCTCACCACCCATCGGTGAAAAACTGTTTTTT. Translated: CASSPPIGEKLFF.

The V and J genes are TRBV9 and TRBJ2-3; D ambiguous. This CDR3 is built from 12 residues. CDR1 is SGDLS, CDR2 YYNGEE, per germline. V was pared by 3 bases and J by 2 bases, with 4 bases between. CDR3 sequence: CASSAYTDTQYF. CDR3 bases: TGTGCCAGCAGCGCCTACACAGATACGCAGTATTTT.

This chain connects TRBV7-9 to TRBJ1-1; TRBD1 might be the D (5 bases). The CDR3 extends over 15 amino acids. The V end was cut by 5 bases, the J end by 4 bases, with 17 bases between. The germline CDR1 and CDR2 sequences are SEHNR and FQNEAQ (reference sequence). CDR3 DNA sequence: TGTGCCAGCAGCCGCCGGGACGGGGGGGGCACTGAAGCTTTCTTT. Translating it yields CASSRRDGGGTEAFF. The entire variable domain, with the rest obtained from reference TRBV7-9 and TRBJ1-1, is as follows: DTGVSQNPRHKITKRGQNVTFRCDPISEHNRLYWYRQTLGQGPEFLTYFQNEAQLEKSRLLSDRFSAERPKGSFSTLEIQRTEQGDSAMYLCASSRRDGGGTEAFFGQGTRLTVV.

V is TRBV29-1 and J is TRBJ1-2; D unresolved. Trimming stripped 0 bases from V and 4 bases from J, with 12 bases between. CDR1 and CDR2 from the germline V gene are SQVTM and ANQGSEA. The CDR3 totals 14 residues. CDR3 protein: CSVEEEGGLYGYTF. In DNA form, the CDR3 reads TGCAGCGTTGAAGAGGAGGGAGGACTCTATGGCTACACCTTC.

The chain employs TRBV30 and TRBJ1-3, with D unresolved. The CDR3 contains 16 residues. Trimming stripped 2 bases from V and 0 bases from J, with 14 bases between. Germline V gives CDR1 GTSNPN, CDR2 SVGIG (reference sequence). The DNA for the CDR3 is TGTGCCTGGAGTTACCCCGTACTTATCTCTGGAAACACCATATATTTT. This translates into CAWSYPVLISGNTIYF. Based on the CDR3 plus reference TRBV30 and TRBJ1-3, the full variable domain is SQTIHQWPATLVQPVGSPLSLECTVEGTSNPNLYWYRQAAGRGLQLLFYSVGIGQISSEVPQNLSASRPQDRQFILSSKKLLLSDSGFYLCAWSYPVLISGNTIYFGEGSWLTVV.